A selection of T cell receptor beta chains follows, all from one sample in a study of shared clonotypes between healthy human individuals. Sequencing used immunoSEQ multiplex PCR; TCRdb keeps in-frame clones, though not all of them. The sample holds fewer than 3 million clones, roughly 90% seen once. What was sequenced was naive CD4+ T cells from PBMCs. All receptors derive from a man younger than 35 in good health. Some clones in this sample may be carry-over from other donors' samples. Both conserved end residues are part of each CDR3. The order of the fields is J gene, V gene, CDR3 protein.

j_gene: TRBJ1-1; v_gene: TRBV9; CDR3aa: CASSPHSGQGRAEAFF
j_gene: TRBJ1-3; v_gene: TRBV5-5; CDR3aa: CASGDNSGNTIYF
j_gene: TRBJ2-5; v_gene: TRBV9; CDR3aa: CASSVGDFQETQYF
j_gene: TRBJ1-5; v_gene: TRBV6-6; CDR3aa: CASSYPIQPQHF
j_gene: TRBJ1-5; v_gene: TRBV6-5; CDR3aa: CASSYSQSGDNQPQHF
j_gene: TRBJ2-5; v_gene: TRBV6-5; CDR3aa: CASSQGRETQYF
j_gene: TRBJ2-2; v_gene: TRBV5-1; CDR3aa: CASSLRGAANTGELFF
j_gene: -; v_gene: TRBV30; CDR3aa: CAWKGQSYEQYF
j_gene: TRBJ2-2; v_gene: TRBV28; CDR3aa: CASSFWGARGLAGGNTGELFF
j_gene: TRBJ2-1; v_gene: TRBV28; CDR3aa: CASRSRQGNSYNEQFF
j_gene: TRBJ2-2; v_gene: TRBV5-1; CDR3aa: CASSLVPDTGELFF
j_gene: TRBJ2-3; v_gene: TRBV5-4; CDR3aa: CASSFSGTRTDTQYF
j_gene: TRBJ2-3; v_gene: TRBV28; CDR3aa: CASSYKGGQYF
j_gene: TRBJ2-7; v_gene: TRBV27; CDR3aa: CASSFSGGLAGYEQYF
j_gene: TRBJ2-1; v_gene: TRBV4-1; CDR3aa: CASSQGVASGIYNEQFF
j_gene: TRBJ1-2; v_gene: TRBV19; CDR3aa: CASSQAGDSAGYTF
j_gene: TRBJ2-4; v_gene: TRBV28; CDR3aa: CASSPRTGWDKKF
j_gene: TRBJ2-5; v_gene: TRBV7-9; CDR3aa: CASSSFSGGQETQYF
j_gene: TRBJ2-5; v_gene: TRBV5-1; CDR3aa: CASSWVPGFQETQYF
j_gene: TRBJ2-7; v_gene: TRBV6-6; CDR3aa: CASREEHLSYEQYF
j_gene: TRBJ2-7; v_gene: TRBV27; CDR3aa: CASSLTRGEQYF
j_gene: TRBJ2-7; v_gene: TRBV7-3; CDR3aa: CASSRDRGPYEQYF
j_gene: TRBJ2-3; v_gene: TRBV28; CDR3aa: CASRRAGGGDTQYF
j_gene: TRBJ1-5; v_gene: TRBV7-9; CDR3aa: CASSLGGANQPQHF
j_gene: TRBJ1-4; v_gene: TRBV7-9; CDR3aa: CASSAQTGVNEKLFF
j_gene: TRBJ1-3; v_gene: TRBV7-2; CDR3aa: CASSLDSGAGNTIYF
j_gene: TRBJ1-3; v_gene: TRBV10-3; CDR3aa: CAISDGPLSGNTIYF
j_gene: TRBJ1-2; v_gene: TRBV29-1; CDR3aa: CSVGGKNYGYTF
j_gene: TRBJ2-1; v_gene: TRBV5-3; CDR3aa: CARSLRAFGSQALYNEQFF
j_gene: TRBJ2-2; v_gene: TRBV6-5; CDR3aa: CASSYVRRTTGELFF
j_gene: TRBJ2-2; v_gene: TRBV2; CDR3aa: CASRSLSGTGELFF
j_gene: TRBJ2-7; v_gene: TRBV5-1; CDR3aa: CASSLAGIRDEQYF
j_gene: TRBJ1-4; v_gene: TRBV13; CDR3aa: CASSLGKTGGKKLFF
j_gene: TRBJ2-1; v_gene: TRBV5-1; CDR3aa: CASSFTSGTYNEQFF
j_gene: TRBJ2-7; v_gene: TRBV6-4; CDR3aa: CARPGEQYF
j_gene: TRBJ1-5; v_gene: TRBV6-6; CDR3aa: CASSPGTAVQPQHF
j_gene: TRBJ2-5; v_gene: TRBV9; CDR3aa: CASSGTPGGGTQYF
j_gene: TRBJ2-7; v_gene: TRBV18; CDR3aa: CASSPGGRSLMDSF
j_gene: TRBJ2-1; v_gene: TRBV5-1; CDR3aa: CASSPTSSHNEQFF
j_gene: TRBJ2-4; v_gene: TRBV6-5; CDR3aa: CASSYSGTGVVQYF
j_gene: TRBJ2-7; v_gene: TRBV7-2; CDR3aa: CASSSTGEKEQYF
j_gene: TRBJ2-2; v_gene: TRBV6-5; CDR3aa: CASRKNTGELFF
j_gene: TRBJ2-7; v_gene: TRBV6-1; CDR3aa: CASNRDGSYEQYF
j_gene: TRBJ2-1; v_gene: TRBV5-6; CDR3aa: CASRTGGFRSYNEQFF
j_gene: TRBJ2-1; v_gene: TRBV7-8; CDR3aa: CASSQGGGPYNEQFF
j_gene: TRBJ1-2; v_gene: TRBV5-5; CDR3aa: CASSVQGAYGYTF
j_gene: TRBJ1-2; v_gene: TRBV18; CDR3aa: CASSGQNYGYTF
j_gene: TRBJ2-4; v_gene: TRBV15; CDR3aa: CATSRRFDRGIENIQYF
j_gene: TRBJ1-5; v_gene: TRBV29-1; CDR3aa: CSVSGTADSNQPQHF
j_gene: TRBJ1-1; v_gene: TRBV18; CDR3aa: CASSLGTGGNTEAFF
j_gene: TRBJ1-2; v_gene: TRBV5-1; CDR3aa: CASSSTPGGEGYGYTF
j_gene: TRBJ1-5; v_gene: TRBV7-9; CDR3aa: CASSLLQGSNQPQHF
j_gene: TRBJ1-2; v_gene: TRBV7-2; CDR3aa: CASSLRDSNYGYTF
j_gene: TRBJ2-3; v_gene: TRBV7-2; CDR3aa: CASSKTSGRIDTQYF
j_gene: TRBJ2-3; v_gene: TRBV11-1; CDR3aa: CASSQGPGDTQYF